The entry below describes one T cell receptor beta chain. The clone's antigen remains unknown. No much larger clone exists at a distance of one base, and base qualities are not known. In the prospective study, participants were about 18 to 100 years old, resided in 25 or so geographic areas of the United States, and were enrolled through a virtual design. To assign participants to cohorts, the prospective study relied on clinical history that participants themselves reported in a screening survey and a study questionnaire. Recovered participants in ImmuneRACE Cohort 3 were defined as having two consecutive negative NP/OP PCR tests, clearance from a healthcare professional, or resolution of symptoms. In the prospective study, mobile phlebotomists collected whole blood, serum and a nasopharyngeal or oropharyngeal swab from each participant. Over an approximately two-month period, participants in the prospective study had the option of providing additional blood draws and questionnaires. Prospective study blood samples were shipped either frozen or at room temperature before DNA extraction.

This sample was taken from a study of blood T cell repertoires in COVID-19 (dated by TCRdb to 2018 to 2020). Context from the whole study: Collaborator samples came from the United States, Italy and Spain and covered acute and convalescent phases of COVID-19. Nearly every sample came with metadata listing a de-identified subject ID, COVID-19 status, age in years and sex. Where HLA class I and class II types were available, the types were taken from metadata supplied by the sample provider, not from assay-based typing. The dataset comprised deeply sampled blood TCRbeta repertoires from subjects exposed to, actively infected with, or recovered from COVID-19. The material from the prospective study consisted of cDNA or gDNA derived from T cells, B-cell-depleted T cells, or PBMCs. Samples came from the ongoing ImmuneRACE study (first 160 participants) plus 1,254 subjects from 6 global collaborators. The repertoires were made available in a free public database intended to serve as a resource for research on the immune response to SARS-CoV-2.

TCRbeta CDR3 regions were amplified from genomic DNA using the immunoSEQ Assay, a bias-controlled multiplex PCR. Turning to the authors' computational methods: Within the assay, amplification of reference gene primers was used to estimate how many nucleated cells each sample contained. To quantify the absolute abundance of each unique TCRbeta CDR3 rearrangement, sequence reads were collapsed and filtered. For each sample, productive Simpson clonality was calculated by taking the square root of Simpson's diversity index across productive rearrangements. TCRdb stores this immuneACCESS table with in-frame sequences only. Part of the clones is absent; in the studies checked, under half of the shortfall reflects unresolved V genes, and no reason is known for the rest. V and J calls and clone size are copied from that table; D and trimming were computed from the DNA. The sample records approximately 210,000 clones, 70% to 90% of which are singletons. The top ten clonotypes cover approximately 8.2% of the sample.

Summary of the overall study and its limitations: The amount of clinical and demographic metadata varied by source and participant and was provided uncurated.

The germline V gene gives CDR1 as SGHAT and CDR2 as FQNNGV. Counted from cysteine to phenylalanine, this CDR3 has 13 amino acids. Only CDR3 DNA remains: 39 bases, in frame from the first base. V sheds 5 bases and J sheds 4 bases, leaving 9 bases between their ends. Specimen: PBMCs or T cells enriched from blood (not recorded which). The V and J genes are TRBV11-2 and TRBJ1-5; no D gene is confidently identified. The TCR originated in a woman younger than 30 who had recovered from COVID-19. At the DNA level, the sequence is TGTGCCAGCAGCCAAGGGAGTAATCAGCCCCAGCATTTT. It is translated as CASSQGSNQPQHF.